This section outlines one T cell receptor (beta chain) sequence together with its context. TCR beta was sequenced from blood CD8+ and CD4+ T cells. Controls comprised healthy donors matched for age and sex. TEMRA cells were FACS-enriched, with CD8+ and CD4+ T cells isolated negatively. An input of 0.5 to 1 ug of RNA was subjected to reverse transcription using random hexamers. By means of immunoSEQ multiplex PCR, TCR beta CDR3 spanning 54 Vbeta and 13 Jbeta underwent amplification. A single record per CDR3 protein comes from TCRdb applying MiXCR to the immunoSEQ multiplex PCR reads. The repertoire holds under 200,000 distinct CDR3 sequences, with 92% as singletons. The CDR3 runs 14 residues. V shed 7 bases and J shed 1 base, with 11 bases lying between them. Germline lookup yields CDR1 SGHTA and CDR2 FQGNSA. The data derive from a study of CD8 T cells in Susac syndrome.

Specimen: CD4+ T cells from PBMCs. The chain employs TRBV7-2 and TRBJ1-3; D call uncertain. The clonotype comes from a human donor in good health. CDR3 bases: TGTGCCAGCACTTATGACCCTTCTGGAAACACCATATATTTT. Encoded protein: CASTYDPSGNTIYF. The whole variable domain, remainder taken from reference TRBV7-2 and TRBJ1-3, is GAGVSQSPSNKVTEKGKDVELRCDPISGHTALYWYRQSLGQGLEFLIYFQGNSAPDKSGLPSDRFSAERTGGSVSTLTIQRTQQEDSAVYLCASTYDPSGNTIYFGEGSWLTVV.